A selection of T cell receptor beta chains follows, all from one sample in a study of tumor-infiltrating lymphocytes in primary liver carcinoma. MiXCR, applied by TCRdb to the multiplex PCR reads, yields one record per CDR3 protein. The table lists about 180,000 distinct CDR3 sequences, 50% to 75% of them singletons. Specimen: peripheral blood. The origin of the receptors is a man aged 35 to 55 with primary liver carcinoma and hepatitis B virus infection. Both conserved end residues are part of each CDR3. Fields, in order: V gene, J gene, D gene, clone size, CDR3 DNA, CDR3 protein. The D gene is left open where the match is weak. Clone size is given for some rows only: seen once, a few or many times, or a class if the clone is expanded.

>TRBV30|TRBJ2-3|.|few
TGTGCCTGGAGCACACAGGGACGCTTAAATACGCAGTATTTT
CAWSTQGRLNTQYF
>TRBV29-1|TRBJ1-1|.|.
TGCAGCGTTGTGCTGGGGGGATTCATTGAAGCTTTCTTT
CSVVLGGFIEAFF
>TRBV6-1|TRBJ2-2|.|.
TGTGCCAGCAGTGCCCAGGCACCGAAGAACACCGGGGAGCTGTTTTTT
CASSAQAPKNTGELFF
>TRBV6-5|TRBJ1-2|.|.
TGTGCCAGCAGCCAACGCGGAGGGGCAGGAGGCTACACCTTC
CASSQRGGAGGYTF
>TRBV7-9|TRBJ2-1|.|.
TGTGCCAGCAGGAGCGGGTACAATGAGCAGTTCTTC
CASRSGYNEQFF
>TRBV6-5|TRBJ1-6|.|few
TGTGCCAGCAGTTACCTCCGGGGTCCGGCGGATAATTCACCCCTCCACTTT
CASSYLRGPADNSPLHF
>TRBV12-5|TRBJ2-2|.|.
TGTGCTAGTGGGAGGGGATTGGACACCGGGGAGCTGTTTTTT
CASGRGLDTGELFF
>TRBV6-1|TRBJ1-2|.|.
TGTGCCAGCAGCCCCCAAGGAGGACACGGCTATGGCTACACCTTC
CASSPQGGHGYGYTF
>TRBV12-3/TRBV12-4|TRBJ2-5|.|.
TGTGCCAGCAGTCAGGGGACCCCCATGTCGGGGACCCAGTACTTC
CASSQGTPMSGTQYF
>TRBV12-3/TRBV12-4|TRBJ2-1|.|.
TGTGCCAGCAGTATTAGGGGGTACAATGAGCAGTTCTTC
CASSIRGYNEQFF
>TRBV11-2|TRBJ2-3|.|.
TGTGCCAGCAGCCGTTGGGGCAGGGAAATCACGGATACGCAGTATTTT
CASSRWGREITDTQYF
>TRBV4-1|TRBJ2-1|.|few
TGCGCCAGCAGCCCTGGCCCATGGGCAGAGGAGCAGTTCTTC
CASSPGPWAEEQFF
>TRBV12-3/TRBV12-4|TRBJ2-7|.|once
TGTGCCAGCAGTCACGGGGGAGGGGGCTACGAGCAGTACTTC
CASSHGGGGYEQYF
>TRBV13|TRBJ2-7|.|.
TGTGCCAGCAGCCCGCGGGCGGCCTACGAGCAGTACTTC
CASSPRAAYEQYF
>TRBV2|TRBJ1-6|.|.
TGTGCCAGCAGTGGAACAAGGAGTTCACCCCTCCACTTT
CASSGTRSSPLHF
>TRBV11-2|TRBJ1-1|.|.
TGTGCCAGCAGCTTAGATAGGACATGGGAAGCTATCTTT
CASSLDRTWEAIF
>TRBV6-1|TRBJ2-4|TRBD1|.
TGTGCCAGCACCCTCGGACAGGGCCTAACCAAAAACATTCAGTACTTC
CASTLGQGLTKNIQYF
>TRBV12-3/TRBV12-4|TRBJ1-1|.|.
TGTGGCAGCATCCCTCGGCCGGGTTTGAAGACTGAAGCTTTCTTT
CGSIPRPGLKTEAFF
>TRBV29-1|TRBJ2-2|.|.
TGCGGCGTTGGACAGAACACCGGGGAGTTGTTTTTT
CGVGQNTGELFF
>TRBV11-3|TRBJ2-2|TRBD2|many
TGTGCCAGCAGCGCGATTACTAGCGGTTCGGGCACCGGGGAGCTGTTTTTT
CASSAITSGSGTGELFF
>TRBV10-3|TRBJ1-2|TRBD1|.
TGTGCCATCAGTGAGGGGCCGGGACAGACCTATGGCTACACCTTC
CAISEGPGQTYGYTF
>TRBV29-1|TRBJ1-2|.|.
TGCAGCGCCGTATCAGGGGTAGACTATGGCTACACCTTC
CSAVSGVDYGYTF
>TRBV6-6|TRBJ2-2|.|.
TGTGCCAGCTACCGGGGTTTCGGGGAGCTGTTTTTT
CASYRGFGELFF
>TRBV4-1|TRBJ2-7|.|few
TGCGCCAGCAGCCAAGGGGAGGAGGGTTACGAGCAGTACTTC
CASSQGEEGYEQYF
>TRBV13|TRBJ2-7|TRBD1|.
TGTGCCAGCAGCTACACCGGGACAGGGAACATGTACGAGCAGTACTTC
CASSYTGTGNMYEQYF
>TRBV11-2|TRBJ2-4|.|many
TGTGCCAGCAGCTCCCTAGTGGGGTACTTACTAGCCAAAAACATTCAGTACTTC
CASSSLVGYLLAKNIQYF
>TRBV11-2|TRBJ2-1|TRBD2|many
TGTGCCAGCAGCTTAGTTTTGGGACTACAGTTCTTC
CASSLVLGLQFF
>TRBV30|TRBJ2-1|.|.
TGTGCCTGGAATGAGTTCAATGAGCAGTTCTTC
CAWNEFNEQFF